Listed here are 21 T cell receptor beta chains from one sample, sequenced in a study of T cells in Graves' hyperthyroidism and ophthalmopathy (dated by TCRdb to between 2017 and 2020). The receptor library was made with multiplex PCR. The data were produced on an Illumina HiSeq 2000. The TCR beta CDR3 regions were amplified from RNA transcripts. For the first round of RT-PCR on the TCR CDR3, the HTBI primer set was used together with the Qiagen OneStep RT-PCR kit. Starting from the raw public reads, TCRdb applied fastp trimming at Q25, assembled clones with MiXCR and retained in-frame beta chains. A single entry per CDR3 protein holds the most common genes and DNA from its merged rows. Counted in this sample were fewer than 850,000 distinct CDR3 sequences; roughly a sixth of them appeared once. 15% to 18% of the sample belongs to the ten largest clones. The sequencing sample was made of blood. Receptor source: a man aged 45-60 years with Graves' hyperthyroidism.

The rearrangement links TRBV5-1 to TRBJ1-2; D is unclear. Germline lookup yields CDR1 SGHRS and CDR2 YFSETQ. Trimming took 4 bases from V and 5 from J, leaving 9 bases between them. The CDR3 is made up of 12 amino acids. CDR3: CASSADTYGYTF. The CDR3 DNA reads as TGCGCCAGCAGCGCCGACACGTATGGCTACACCTTC.

Notes on this clonotype: One end of the junction does not line up with germline, which may come from a read error. The gene calls are TRBV29-1 and TRBJ1-1; D remains unclear. The germline V gene encodes CDR1 SQVTM and CDR2 ANQGSEA. The CDR3 has 14 residues. In DNA form, the CDR3 reads TGCAGCGTGGGTTCGGAGACACTGAACTCTGAAGCTTTCTTT. Translating gives CSVGSETLNSEAFF.

Many counts were recorded for this clonotype. The V and J genes are TRBV3-1 and TRBJ2-7; 12 bases map to TRBD2. The CDR3 contains 16 residues. Germline CDR1 is LGHDT and CDR2 is YNNKEL (reference sequence). V lost 4 bases and J lost 0; bases outside the gene matches: 4. In DNA form, the CDR3 reads TGTGCCAGCAGCCGATCTAGCGGGAGGGTCTCCTACGAGCAGTACTTC. It translates to CASSRSSGRVSYEQYF.

This clonotype has at least ten counts. It is unclear where the CDR3 begins or ends on the DNA, so no DNA is shown, and the CDR3 is as TCRdb lists it. This rearrangement joins TRBV6-2 or TRBV6-3 to TRBJ2-6; TRBD2, the table's D call, lacks a check against the DNA. Ends included, the CDR3 has 17 residues. The germline gives CDR1 MNHEY, CDR2 SVGEGT. The CDR3 here is CASTSASGGTGANVLTF.

This clonotype appeared many times. The gene calls are TRBV7-2 and TRBJ1-6; no definite D call. The V gene lost 1 base and the J gene lost 6 bases, with 10 bases spanning the gap. This CDR3 has 15 residues. Germline V gives CDR1 SGHTA, CDR2 FQGNSA. The CDR3 protein is CASSLGAPSNSPLHF. CDR3 DNA sequence: TGTGCCAGCAGCTTAGGGGCCCCAAGTAATTCACCCCTCCACTTT.

This clonotype was seen at least ten times. This rearrangement joins TRBV27 to TRBJ2-7, with 11 bases matching TRBD2. Germline-derived CDR1 and CDR2 are MNHEY and SMNVEV (reference sequence). The CDR3 has 16 amino acids. Losses at the gene ends were 4 bases for V and 3 bases for J; bases not matched to a gene: 8. CDR3 nucleotides: TGTGCCAGCAGTTCCACGGGACTAGCGGCATTCTACGAGCAGTACTTC. Its protein is CASSSTGLAAFYEQYF.

This clonotype was picked up many times. The V call is TRBV11-2, the J call TRBJ1-2, with D unclear. The CDR3 has 12 amino acids. Trimming shortened V by 7 bases and J by 4 bases, and 10 bases separated the two germline ends. CDR1 and CDR2 from the germline V gene are SGHAT and FQNNGV. The CDR3 here is CASTRGSYGYTF. DNA for the CDR3: TGTGCCAGCACCCGAGGGTCCTATGGCTACACCTTC.

To note about this clonotype: This clone may be a read error of a much larger clone one base away. This chain joins TRBV12-3 or TRBV12-4 and TRBJ2-2; maybe TRBD1 (6 bases). This CDR3 region has 14 residues. The CDR3 sequence: CASKTGTNTGELLF. As DNA, the CDR3 is TGTGCCAGTAAGACAGGAACGAACACCGGGGAGCTGCTTTTT.

This clonotype was found many times. The chain carries TRBV11-2 and TRBJ2-3, with TRBD2 identical over 8 bases. This CDR3 contains 14 residues. The germline CDR1 and CDR2 sequences are SGHAT and FQNNGV. Losses at the gene ends were 8 bases for V and 1 base for J; bases not matched to a gene: 5. The CDR3 nucleotides read TGTGCCAGCGGTCCGACTAGCGGCACAGATACGCAGTATTTT. This encodes CASGPTSGTDTQYF.

The V call is TRBV5-1, the J call TRBJ2-5; tentative D call: TRBD1 (6 bases). The CDR3 consists of 14 residues. Germline CDR1 reads SGHRS; CDR2 reads YFSETQ. The V end was cut by 0 bases, the J end by 4 bases, with 10 bases between. The CDR3 here is CASSLEGRGETQYF. CDR3 coding DNA: TGCGCCAGCAGCTTGGAAGGCAGGGGAGAGACCCAGTACTTC.

The sample holds many counts of this clonotype. J is TRBJ2-4 and V is TRBV2; TRBD2 matches at 9 bases. V was pared by 5 bases and J by 2 bases, with 4 bases of the junction left unmatched. Germline loops: CDR1 SNHLY, CDR2 FYNNEI. This CDR3 is 15 amino acids long. Here the CDR3 reads CASSSSGTTKNIQYF. As DNA, the CDR3 is TGTGCCAGCAGTTCTAGCGGGACAACCAAAAACATTCAGTACTTC.

This clonotype was seen more than once but under ten times. V and J are TRBV6-4 and TRBJ1-1, with TRBD1 as a possible D gene (6 bases). Germline CDR1 reads MRHNA; CDR2 reads SNTAGT. The CDR3 spans 14 residues. Trimming cost V 7 bases and J 1 base, with 13 bases left between them. CDR3 sequence (DNA): TGTGCCAGCAAGCCAGGGGCCGCGAACACTGAAGCTTTCTTT. The encoded protein is CASKPGAANTEAFF.

The V gene is TRBV19, the J gene TRBJ2-1, with D possibly called TRBD1 or TRBD2 (5 bases each). The germline V gene encodes CDR1 LNHDA and CDR2 SQIVND (reference sequence). V lost 3 bases and J 4 bases, leaving 13 bases between the germline ends. The CDR3 extends over 15 amino acids. CDR3: CASSILGTGYNEQFF. The CDR3 DNA is TGTGCCAGTAGTATTTTGGGGACGGGGTACAATGAGCAGTTCTTC.

The CDR3, as DNA: TGCGCCAGCAGCACCGGGACAGGTGGTGTGAACACTGAAGCTTTCTTT. This sequence encodes CASSTGTGGVNTEAFF. The chain employs TRBV5-1 and TRBJ1-1; 8 bases fit TRBD1. The CDR3 totals 16 residues. Germline CDR1 is SGHRS and CDR2 is YFSETQ. V lost 4 bases, J lost 0 bases, and 8 bases stayed unmatched.

This clonotype was found many times. The chain links TRBV12-3 or TRBV12-4 to TRBJ2-1; D call uncertain. This CDR3 is built from 11 residues. Trimming cost V 6 bases and J 6 bases, with 6 bases left between them. DNA for the CDR3: TGTGCCAGCAGGGAGACCAATGAGCAGTTCTTC. Translation: CASRETNEQFF.

This clonotype was seen ten or more times. The V gene is TRBV15, the J gene TRBJ2-3; D remains unclear. The CDR3 totals 14 residues. Germline V gives CDR1 LNHNV, CDR2 YYDKDF (reference sequence). With 0 bases removed from V and 4 bases from J, the gap between germline ends came to 8 bases. The CDR3 region is CATSRDNAPDTQYF. The CDR3 region has the DNA TGTGCCACCAGCAGAGATAACGCCCCAGATACGCAGTATTTT.

This clonotype was seen a few times. The rearrangement joins TRBV4-1 to TRBJ1-4; D may be TRBD1 (6 bases). The CDR3 is 16 amino acids. Per germline, CDR1 MGHRA and CDR2 YSYEKL. V lost 1 base and J 8 bases, leaving 17 bases between the germline ends. The CDR3 here is CASSQGTRQAEEKLFF. In DNA, the CDR3 is TGCGCCAGCAGCCAAGGGACCCGACAGGCAGAAGAAAAACTGTTTTTT.

The V and J genes are TRBV6-5 and TRBJ2-1; 7 bases fit TRBD2. The V gene end was trimmed by 4 bases and the J gene end by 3 bases; junction bases not matched to a gene: 6. This CDR3 is built from 15 residues. Per germline, CDR1 MNHEY and CDR2 SVGAGI. The chain's CDR3 is CASSSSGEIYNEQFF. The CDR3, as DNA: TGTGCCAGCAGTTCTAGCGGAGAAATCTACAATGAGCAGTTCTTC.

The V gene is TRBV5-7, the J gene TRBJ2-5; D perhaps matches TRBD1 (7 bases). TRBV5-7 is reported as an ORF; its role is uncertain. This CDR3 comprises 16 residues. Trimming took off 0 bases at V and 5 bases at J, with 17 bases between the two ends. The CDR3 DNA reads TGTGCCAGCAGCTTGGAGGAGGGGGCGCGGTTCGAGACCCAGTACTTC. This codes for CASSLEEGARFETQYF.

This chain links TRBV12-5 with TRBJ2-1; possibly TRBD1 or TRBD2 for D (6 bases each). The CDR3 is 13 residues long. Trimming removed 6 bases from V and 3 bases from J, with 9 bases in between. Per germline, CDR1 LGHNT and CDR2 FRNRAP. CDR3 residues: CASGGGLYNEQFF. The CDR3 DNA sequence: TGTGCTAGTGGGGGGGGCCTCTACAATGAGCAGTTCTTC.

Only a few counts were recorded for this clonotype. The rearrangement uses TRBV12-3 or TRBV12-4 and TRBJ2-1, with 11 bases aligning to TRBD2. The CDR3 consists of 18 residues. V lost 6 bases to trimming and J lost 0 bases; unmatched junction nucleotides: 10. The CDR3 sequence: CASSMGLAAMSSYNEQFF. As DNA, the CDR3 is TGTGCCAGCAGCATGGGACTAGCGGCCATGAGCTCCTACAATGAGCAGTTCTTC.